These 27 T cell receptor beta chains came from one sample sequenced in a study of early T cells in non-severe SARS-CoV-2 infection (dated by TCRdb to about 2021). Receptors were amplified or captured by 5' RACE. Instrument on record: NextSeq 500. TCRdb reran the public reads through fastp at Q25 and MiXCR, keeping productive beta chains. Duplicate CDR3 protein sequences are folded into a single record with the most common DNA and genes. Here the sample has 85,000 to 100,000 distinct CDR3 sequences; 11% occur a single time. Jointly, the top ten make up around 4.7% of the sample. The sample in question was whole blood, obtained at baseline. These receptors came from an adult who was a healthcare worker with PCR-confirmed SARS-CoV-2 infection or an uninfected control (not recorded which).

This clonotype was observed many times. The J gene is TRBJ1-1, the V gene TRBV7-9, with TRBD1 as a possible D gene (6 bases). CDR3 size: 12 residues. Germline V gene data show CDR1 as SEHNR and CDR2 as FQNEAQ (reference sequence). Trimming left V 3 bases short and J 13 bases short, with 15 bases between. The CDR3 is CASSFVDRRDFF. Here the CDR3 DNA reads TGTGCCAGCAGCTTCGTCGACAGGAGGGATTTCTTT.

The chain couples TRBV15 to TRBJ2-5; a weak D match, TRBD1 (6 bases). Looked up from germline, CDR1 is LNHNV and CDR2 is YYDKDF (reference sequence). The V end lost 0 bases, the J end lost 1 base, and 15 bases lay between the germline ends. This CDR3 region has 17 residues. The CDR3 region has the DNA TGTGCCACCAGCAGAGATTGGGGGCGAAACCTCCAAGAGACCCAGTACTTC. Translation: CATSRDWGRNLQETQYF.

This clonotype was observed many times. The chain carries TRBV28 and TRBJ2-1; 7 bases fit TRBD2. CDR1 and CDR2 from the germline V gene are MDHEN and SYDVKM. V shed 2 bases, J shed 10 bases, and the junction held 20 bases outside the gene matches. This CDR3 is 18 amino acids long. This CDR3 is CASSLGVPAGGSGREQFF. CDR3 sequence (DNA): TGTGCCAGCAGTTTAGGAGTTCCCGCCGGGGGGAGTGGTCGAGAGCAGTTCTTC.

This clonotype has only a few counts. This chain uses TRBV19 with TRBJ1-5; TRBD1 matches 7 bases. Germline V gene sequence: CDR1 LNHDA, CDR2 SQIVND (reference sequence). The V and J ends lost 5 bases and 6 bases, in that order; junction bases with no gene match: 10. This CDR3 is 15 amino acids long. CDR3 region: CASSGQTGKGQPQHF. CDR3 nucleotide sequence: TGTGCCAGTAGTGGGCAGACAGGGAAGGGTCAGCCCCAGCATTTT.

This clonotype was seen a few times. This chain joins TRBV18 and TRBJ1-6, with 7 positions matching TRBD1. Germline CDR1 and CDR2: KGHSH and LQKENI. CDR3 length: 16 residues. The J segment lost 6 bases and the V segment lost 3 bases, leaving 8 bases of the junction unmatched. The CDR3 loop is CASSPTGLRGNSPLHF. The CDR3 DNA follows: TGTGCCAGCTCACCGACAGGGCTAAGGGGTAATTCACCCCTCCACTTT.

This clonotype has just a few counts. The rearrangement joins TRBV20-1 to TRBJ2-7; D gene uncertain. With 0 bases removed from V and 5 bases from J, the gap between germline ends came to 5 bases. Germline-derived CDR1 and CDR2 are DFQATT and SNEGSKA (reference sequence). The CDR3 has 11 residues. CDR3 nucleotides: TGCAGTGCTAGAGATCCCAACGAGCAGTACTTC. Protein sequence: CSARDPNEQYF.

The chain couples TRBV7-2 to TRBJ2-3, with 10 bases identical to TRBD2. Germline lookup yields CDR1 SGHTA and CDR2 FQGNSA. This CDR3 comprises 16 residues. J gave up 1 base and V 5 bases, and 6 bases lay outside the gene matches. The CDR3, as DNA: TGTGCCAGCAGCAAAACGCTAGCGGGGGGCACAGATACGCAGTATTTT. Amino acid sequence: CASSKTLAGGTDTQYF.

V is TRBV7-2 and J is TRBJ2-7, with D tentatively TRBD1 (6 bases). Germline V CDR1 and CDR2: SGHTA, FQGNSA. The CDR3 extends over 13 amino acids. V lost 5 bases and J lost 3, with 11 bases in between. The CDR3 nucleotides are TGTGCCAGCAGCCTTAAGGACAGCTACGAGCAGTACTTC. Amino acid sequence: CASSLKDSYEQYF.

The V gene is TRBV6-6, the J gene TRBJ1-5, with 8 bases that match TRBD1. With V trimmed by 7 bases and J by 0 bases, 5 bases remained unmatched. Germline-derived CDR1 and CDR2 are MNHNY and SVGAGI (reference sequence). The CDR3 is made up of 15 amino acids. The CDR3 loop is CASTLTGDSNQPQHF. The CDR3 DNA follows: TGTGCCAGCACTTTGACAGGGGATAGCAATCAGCCCCAGCATTTT.

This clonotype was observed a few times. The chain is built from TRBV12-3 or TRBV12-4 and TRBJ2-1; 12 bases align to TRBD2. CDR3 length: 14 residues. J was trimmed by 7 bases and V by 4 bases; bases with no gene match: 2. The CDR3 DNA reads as TGTGCCAGCAGTTATCTAGCGGGAGGGAATGAGCAGTTCTTC. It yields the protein CASSYLAGGNEQFF.

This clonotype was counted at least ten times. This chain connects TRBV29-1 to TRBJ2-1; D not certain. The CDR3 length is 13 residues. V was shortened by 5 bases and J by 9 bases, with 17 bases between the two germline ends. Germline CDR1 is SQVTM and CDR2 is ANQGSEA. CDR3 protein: CSVLEAVGGEQFF. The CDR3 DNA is TGCAGCGTTCTTGAGGCAGTAGGCGGTGAGCAGTTCTTC.

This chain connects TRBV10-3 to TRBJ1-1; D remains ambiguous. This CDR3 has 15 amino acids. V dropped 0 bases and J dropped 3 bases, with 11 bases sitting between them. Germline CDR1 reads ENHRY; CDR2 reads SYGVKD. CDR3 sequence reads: CAISESGSRDTEAFF. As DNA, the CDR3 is TGTGCCATCAGTGAGTCTGGGAGTCGGGACACTGAAGCTTTCTTT.

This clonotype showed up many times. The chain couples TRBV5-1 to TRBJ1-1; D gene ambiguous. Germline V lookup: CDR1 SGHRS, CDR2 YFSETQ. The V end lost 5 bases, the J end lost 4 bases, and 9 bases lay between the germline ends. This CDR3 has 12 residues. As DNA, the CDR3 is TGCGCCAGCAGTTACGGTGGCACTGAAGCTTTCTTT. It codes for CASSYGGTEAFF.

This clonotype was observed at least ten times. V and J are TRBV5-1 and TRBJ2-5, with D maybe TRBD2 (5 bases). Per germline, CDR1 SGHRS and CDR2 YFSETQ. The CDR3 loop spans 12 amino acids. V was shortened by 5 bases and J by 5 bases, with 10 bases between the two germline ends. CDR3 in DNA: TGCGCCAGCAGTCGGAGGAAGGAGACCCAGTACTTC. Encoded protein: CASSRRKETQYF.

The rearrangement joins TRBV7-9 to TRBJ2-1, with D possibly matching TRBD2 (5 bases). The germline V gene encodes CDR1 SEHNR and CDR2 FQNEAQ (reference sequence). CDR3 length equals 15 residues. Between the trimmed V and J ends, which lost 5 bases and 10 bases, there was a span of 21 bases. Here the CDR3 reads CASSPPGLQVAEQFF. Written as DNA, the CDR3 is TGTGCCAGCAGCCCCCCTGGACTGCAGGTAGCCGAGCAGTTCTTC.

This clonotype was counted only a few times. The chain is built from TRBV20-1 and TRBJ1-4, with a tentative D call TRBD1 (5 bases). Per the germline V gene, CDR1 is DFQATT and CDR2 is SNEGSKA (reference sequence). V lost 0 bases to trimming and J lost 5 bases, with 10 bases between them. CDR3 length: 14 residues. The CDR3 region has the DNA TGCAGTGCTAGAGACGTCCGGGACAATGAAAAACTGTTTTTT. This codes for CSARDVRDNEKLFF.

CDR3 region: CASSLPSGQGNYEQYF. CDR3 nucleotides: TGCGCCAGCAGCTTGCCTTCCGGACAGGGAAACTACGAGCAGTACTTC. This rearrangement joins TRBV5-1 to TRBJ2-7, with 8 bases lining up with TRBD1. This CDR3 spans 16 amino acids. Germline V gene sequence: CDR1 SGHRS, CDR2 YFSETQ. The junction had 9 bases not matched to a gene; V was cut back by 1 base and J by 3 bases. Combining the CDR3 with reference TRBV5-1 and TRBJ2-7 gives the whole variable domain KAGVTQTPRYLIKTRGQQVTLSCSPISGHRSVSWYQQTPGQGLQFLFEYFSETQRNKGNFPGRFSGRQFSNSRSEMNVSTLELGDSALYLCASSLPSGQGNYEQYFGPGTRLTVT.

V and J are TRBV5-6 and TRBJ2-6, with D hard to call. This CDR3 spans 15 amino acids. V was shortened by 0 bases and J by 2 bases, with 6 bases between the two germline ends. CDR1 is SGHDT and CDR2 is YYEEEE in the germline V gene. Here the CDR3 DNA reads TGTGCCAGCAGCTTGGCGGGCACTGGGGCCAACGTCCTGACTTTC. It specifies CASSLAGTGANVLTF.

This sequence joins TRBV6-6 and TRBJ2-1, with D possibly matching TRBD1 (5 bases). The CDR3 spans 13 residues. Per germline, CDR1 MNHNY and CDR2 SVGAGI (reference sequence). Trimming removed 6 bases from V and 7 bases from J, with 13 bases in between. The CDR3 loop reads CASSLFRENEQFF. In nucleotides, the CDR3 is TGTGCCAGCAGCCTTTTCAGGGAAAATGAGCAGTTCTTC.

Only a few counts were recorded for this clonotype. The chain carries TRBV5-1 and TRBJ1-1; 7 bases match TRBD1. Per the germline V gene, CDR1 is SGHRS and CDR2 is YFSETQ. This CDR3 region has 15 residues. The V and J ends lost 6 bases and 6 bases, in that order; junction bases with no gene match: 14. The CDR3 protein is CASTVTTGLNAEAFF. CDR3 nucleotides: TGCGCCAGCACCGTTACGACAGGGCTCAACGCTGAAGCTTTCTTT.

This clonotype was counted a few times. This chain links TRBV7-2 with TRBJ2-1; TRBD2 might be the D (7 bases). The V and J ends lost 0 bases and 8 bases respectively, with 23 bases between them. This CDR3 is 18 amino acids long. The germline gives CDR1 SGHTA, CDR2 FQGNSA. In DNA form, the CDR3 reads TGTGCCAGCAGCTTAGCGGCGCTAGCGGTTACCAGGGGAGATGAGCAGTTCTTC. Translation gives CASSLAALAVTRGDEQFF.

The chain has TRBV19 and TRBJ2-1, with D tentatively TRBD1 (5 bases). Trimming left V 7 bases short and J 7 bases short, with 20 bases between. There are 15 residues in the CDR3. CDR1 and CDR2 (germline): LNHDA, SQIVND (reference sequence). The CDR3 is CASKGATMRANEQFF. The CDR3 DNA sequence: TGTGCCAGTAAAGGGGCTACAATGCGTGCGAATGAGCAGTTCTTC.

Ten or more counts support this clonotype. The CDR3 DNA sequence: TGTGCCAGCTCACCCACCGGGTCGGGTTATGGCTACACCTTC. It is translated as CASSPTGSGYGYTF. The chain couples TRBV18 to TRBJ1-2, with D unclear. The CDR3 is made up of 14 amino acids. The germline V gene has CDR1 KGHSH and CDR2 LQKENI. V was shortened by 3 bases and J by 5 bases, with 13 bases between the two germline ends.

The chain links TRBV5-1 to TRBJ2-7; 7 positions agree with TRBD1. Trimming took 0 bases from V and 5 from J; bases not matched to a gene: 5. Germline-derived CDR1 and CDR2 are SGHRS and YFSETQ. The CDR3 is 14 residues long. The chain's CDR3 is CASSLGDRVNEQYF. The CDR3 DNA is TGCGCCAGCAGCTTGGGAGACAGGGTCAACGAGCAGTACTTC.

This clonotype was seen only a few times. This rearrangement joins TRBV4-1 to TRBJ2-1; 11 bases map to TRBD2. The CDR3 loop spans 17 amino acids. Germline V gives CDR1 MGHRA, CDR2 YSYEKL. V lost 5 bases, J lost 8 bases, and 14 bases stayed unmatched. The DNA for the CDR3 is TGCGCCAGCAGCTTCCGACTAGCGGGAACCCTCACAGATGAGCAGTTCTTC. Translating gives CASSFRLAGTLTDEQFF.

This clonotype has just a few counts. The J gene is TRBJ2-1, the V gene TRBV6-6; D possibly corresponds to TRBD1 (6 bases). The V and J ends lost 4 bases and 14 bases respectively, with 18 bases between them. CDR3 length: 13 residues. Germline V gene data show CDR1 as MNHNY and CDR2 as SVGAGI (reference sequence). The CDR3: CASSSDRISDKFF. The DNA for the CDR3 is TGTGCCAGCAGTTCCGACAGGATTTCGGATAAGTTCTTC.

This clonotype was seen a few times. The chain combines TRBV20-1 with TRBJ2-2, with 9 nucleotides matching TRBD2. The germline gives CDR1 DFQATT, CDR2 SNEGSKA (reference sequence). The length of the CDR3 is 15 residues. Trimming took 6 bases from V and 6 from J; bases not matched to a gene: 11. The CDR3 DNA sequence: TGCAGTGCCACTCTGGCGGGAGGGCCCTCCGGGGAGCTGTTTTTT. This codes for CSATLAGGPSGELFF.